These 15 T cell receptor beta chains originate from one sample sequenced in a study of control samples from healthy donors and cancer patients. This table comes from immunoSEQ multiplex PCR, and its TCRdb copy is limited to in-frame clones, with some not included. In the table there are 150,000 to 200,000 clones, roughly 94% of which are singletons. Sequenced material: blood. The receptors shown here come from a woman aged 40 to 49 in good health.

The chain is built from TRBV4-3 and TRBJ2-1; the D call may be TRBD1 or TRBD2 (6 bases each). Looked up from germline, CDR1 is LGHNA and CDR2 is YSLEER. There are 14 residues in the CDR3. The V end lost 1 base, the J end lost 9 bases, and 13 bases lay between the germline ends. CDR3 nucleotides: TGCGCCAGCAGCCAAGTCTTGGGGGGCCGTGAGCAGTTCTTC. The encoded protein is CASSQVLGGREQFF.

The rearrangement uses TRBV3-1 (or the pseudogene TRBV3-2) and TRBJ2-2; D not certain. The ends were cut back, 1 base at V and 1 base at J, with 1 base in the middle. The CDR3 contains 13 residues. Germline CDR1 is LGHDT and CDR2 is YNNKEL (reference sequence). Here the CDR3 DNA reads TGTGCCAGCAGCCAAGGGAACACCGGGGAGCTGTTTTTT. Translation: CASSQGNTGELFF.

V gene TRBV9 combines with J gene TRBJ1-2, with D tentatively TRBD1 (5 bases). Germline values: CDR1 SGDLS, CDR2 YYNGEE. V lost 3 bases and J 5 bases, leaving 20 bases between the germline ends. The CDR3 extends over 16 amino acids. DNA of the CDR3: TGTGCCAGCAGCGGGAGGGGCCGGGGACGAGAATATGGCTACACCTTC. The encoded protein is CASSGRGRGREYGYTF.

V gene TRBV14 combines with J gene TRBJ1-4; the D gene is possibly TRBD1 (5 bases). The CDR3 extends over 14 amino acids. The ends were cut back, 2 bases at V and 5 bases at J, with 9 bases in the middle. Germline V CDR1 and CDR2: SGHDN, FVKESK. As DNA, the CDR3 is TGTGCCAGCAGCCAATTGGGGGTCAATGAAAAACTGTTTTTT. Translated: CASSQLGVNEKLFF. The full variable domain, completed using reference TRBV14 and TRBJ1-4, is EAGVTQFPSHSVIEKGQTVTLRCDPISGHDNLYWYRRVMGKEIKFLLHFVKESKQDESGMPNNRFLAERTGGTYSTLKVQPAELEDSGVYFCASSQLGVNEKLFFGSGTQLSVL.

The V and J genes are TRBV29-1 and TRBJ2-3; D is perhaps TRBD2 (5 bases). Looked up from germline, CDR1 is SQVTM and CDR2 is ANQGSEA. V was trimmed by 6 bases and J by 4 bases, leaving 5 bases between them. The CDR3 length is 10 residues. The CDR3 protein is CSVGADTQYF. CDR3 nucleotide sequence: TGCAGCGTGGGAGCAGATACGCAGTATTTT.

The rearrangement joins TRBV15 to TRBJ1-4; D not resolved. The CDR3 contains 14 residues. The germline V gene encodes CDR1 LNHNV and CDR2 YYDKDF (reference sequence). V gave up 0 bases and J gave up 7 bases, with 9 bases separating them. The CDR3 sequence is CATSRDLMSEKLFF. CDR3 nucleotide sequence: TGTGCCACCAGCAGAGATCTGATGAGTGAAAAACTGTTTTTT.

This chain connects TRBV9 to TRBJ1-2; no definite D call. V was trimmed by 0 bases and J by 7 bases, leaving 10 bases between them. From germline, CDR1 is SGDLS and CDR2 YYNGEE. This CDR3 spans 13 amino acids. The CDR3 loop reads CASSVAGSAGYTF. The CDR3 DNA reads as TGTGCCAGCAGCGTAGCGGGTTCGGCTGGCTACACCTTC.

This clone was counted a single time. V usage is TRBV6-2 or TRBV6-3 and J usage is TRBJ2-1; TRBD2 matches 8 bases. Germline-derived CDR1 and CDR2 are MNHEY and SVGEGT. This CDR3 has 16 residues. With 2 bases clipped from V and 4 bases from J, the junction kept 7 bases outside the gene matches. This CDR3 reads CASSYVGGRIYNEQFF. The DNA for the CDR3 is TGTGCCAGCAGTTACGTCGGCGGGAGGATATACAATGAGCAGTTCTTC.

V is TRBV6-6 and J is TRBJ1-2; possible D gene TRBD1, 5 bases. The germline gives CDR1 MNHNY, CDR2 SVGAGI (reference sequence). Trimming removed 4 bases at V and 7 bases at J, with 16 bases between. The CDR3 runs to 14 residues. The DNA of the CDR3 is TGTGCCAGCAGTTCCCCACAGGTCCCCTTTGGCTACACCTTC. Protein sequence: CASSSPQVPFGYTF.

The rearrangement joins TRBV19 to TRBJ1-1, with D maybe TRBD1 (5 bases). This CDR3 has 12 residues. Trimming shortened V by 7 bases and J by 3 bases, and 9 bases separated the two germline ends. Germline V CDR1 and CDR2: LNHDA, SQIVND (reference sequence). CDR3 protein: CASTQGDTEAFF. The CDR3 nucleotides are TGTGCCAGTACCCAGGGCGACACTGAAGCTTTCTTT.

This clone was observed once. This chain joins TRBV6-5 and TRBJ1-5; TRBD1 matches at 7 bases. The V gene end was trimmed by 6 bases and the J gene end by 6 bases; junction bases not matched to a gene: 5. CDR1 is MNHEY and CDR2 is SVGAGI in the germline V gene. The CDR3 loop spans 13 amino acids. CDR3: CASRGGKTQPQHF. The CDR3 DNA reads TGTGCCAGCAGAGGGGGCAAGACTCAGCCCCAGCATTTT.

This clone was observed once. The chain combines TRBV14 with TRBJ1-2; maybe TRBD1 (5 bases). The CDR3 covers 17 residues. Germline V lookup: CDR1 SGHDN, CDR2 FVKESK. V lost 0 bases and J lost 4, with 18 bases in between. The CDR3 sequence: CASSQEFGGGVGYGYTF. CDR3 bases: TGTGCCAGCAGCCAAGAGTTCGGTGGGGGGGTCGGCTATGGCTACACCTTC.

The CDR3 DNA reads as TGTGCCTCCCACGGAAGCGGGGAGCTGTTTTTT. This encodes CASHGSGELFF. The chain uses TRBV3-1 (or the pseudogene TRBV3-2) and TRBJ2-2; D gene ambiguous. The CDR3 runs to 11 residues. Germline V gene sequence: CDR1 LGHDT, CDR2 YNNKEL (reference sequence). V was pared by 11 bases and J by 7 bases, with 11 bases between.

V is TRBV9 and J is TRBJ1-6; D not resolved. CDR3 length equals 13 residues. CDR1 and CDR2 from the germline V gene are SGDLS and YYNGEE. Between the trimmed V and J ends, which lost 9 bases and 7 bases, there was a span of 14 bases. The CDR3 here is CATGQHPNSPLHF. DNA for the CDR3: TGTGCCACCGGCCAGCATCCCAATTCACCCCTCCACTTT.

This rearrangement joins TRBV27 to TRBJ1-4, with a possible D match to TRBD1 (6 bases). The CDR3 is made up of 16 amino acids. In germline, CDR1 is MNHEY, CDR2 SMNVEV (reference sequence). Trimming cost V 5 bases and J 4 bases, with 17 bases left between them. The CDR3 region has the DNA TGTGCCAGCAGTGTGATGGGCGGACAGCTTAATGAAAAACTGTTTTTT. Translation: CASSVMGGQLNEKLFF.